The clone carrying this T cell receptor (beta chain) was seen many times. Its antigen is currently unknown. These data originate in a study of molecular identifiers for immune sequencing clone quantification. General study findings and limits: A shared barcode on identical TCR molecules could lead to underestimated sizes for highly expanded clones. The study reportedly detected spiked Jurkat TCR RNA from one cell among about a million naive cells.

TCRdb re-called the PCR reads with MiXCR, one entry per CDR3 protein. In the table there are about 39,000 distinct CDR3 sequences, less than 20% of which are singletons. A CD8+CD4-CCR7+CD45RA+ gate was used to sort naive CD8 T cells. Germline CDR1 and CDR2: LGHNA and YSLEER. This CDR3 comprises 15 residues. V was clipped by 1 base and J by 10 bases, with 17 bases between them. This receptor was taken from a human donor in good health. Some libraries in this study had Jurkat cell RNA spiked in. Sequenced input: naive CD8+ T cells from blood, with Jurkat cell RNA spiked in. Noted subset: FACS-sorted CD8+CD4-CCR7+CD45RA+ naive T cells. The rearrangement joins TRBV4-3 to TRBJ2-1, with D perhaps matching TRBD2 (6 bases). In DNA form, the CDR3 reads TGCGCCAGCAGCCAAGCCCTGGCCATACTAGCAGAGCAGTTCTTC. Translation: CASSQALAILAEQFF.